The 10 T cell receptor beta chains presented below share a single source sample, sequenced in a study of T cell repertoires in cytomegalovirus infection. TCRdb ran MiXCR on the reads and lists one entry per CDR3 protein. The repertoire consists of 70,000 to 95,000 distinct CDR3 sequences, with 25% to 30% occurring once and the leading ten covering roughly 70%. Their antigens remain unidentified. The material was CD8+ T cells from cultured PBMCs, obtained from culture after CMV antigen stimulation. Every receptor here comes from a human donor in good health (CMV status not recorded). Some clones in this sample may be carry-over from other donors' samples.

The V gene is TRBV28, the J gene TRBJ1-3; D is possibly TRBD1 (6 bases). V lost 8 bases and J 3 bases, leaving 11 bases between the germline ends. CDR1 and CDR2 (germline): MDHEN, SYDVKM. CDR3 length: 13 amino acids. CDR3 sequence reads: CASSSRGGNTIYF. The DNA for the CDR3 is TGTGCCAGCTCATCCAGGGGTGGAAACACCATATATTTT.

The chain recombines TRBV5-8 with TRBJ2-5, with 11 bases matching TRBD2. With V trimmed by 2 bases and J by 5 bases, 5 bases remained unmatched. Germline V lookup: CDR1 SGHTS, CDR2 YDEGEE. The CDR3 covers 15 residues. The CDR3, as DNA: TGTGCCAGCAGCTTCGGGACTAGCGGATTGGAGACCCAGTACTTC. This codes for CASSFGTSGLETQYF. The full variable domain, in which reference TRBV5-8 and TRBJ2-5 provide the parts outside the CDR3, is EAGVTQSPTHLIKTRGQQATLRCSPISGHTSVYWYQQALGLGLQFLLWYDEGEERNRGNFPPRFSGRQFPNYSSELNVNALELEDSALYLCASSFGTSGLETQYFGPGTRLLVL.

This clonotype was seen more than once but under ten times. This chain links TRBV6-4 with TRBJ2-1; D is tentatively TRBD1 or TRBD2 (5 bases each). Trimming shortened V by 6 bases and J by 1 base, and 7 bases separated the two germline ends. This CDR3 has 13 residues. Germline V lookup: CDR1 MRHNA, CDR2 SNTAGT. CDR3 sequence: CASSEGSYNEQFF. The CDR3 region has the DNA TGTGCCAGCAGCGAGGGGTCCTACAATGAGCAGTTCTTC.

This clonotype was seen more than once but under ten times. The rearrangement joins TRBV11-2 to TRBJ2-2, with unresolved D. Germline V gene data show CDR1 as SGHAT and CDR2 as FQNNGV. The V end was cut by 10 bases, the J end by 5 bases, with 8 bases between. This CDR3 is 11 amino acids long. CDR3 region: CATSATGELFF. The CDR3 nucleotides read TGTGCCACATCGGCAACCGGGGAGCTGTTTTTT. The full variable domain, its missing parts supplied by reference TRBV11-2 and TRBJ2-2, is EAGVAQSPRYKIIEKRQSVAFWCNPISGHATLYWYQQILGQGPKLLIQFQNNGVVDDSQLPKDRFSAERLKGVDSTLKIQPAKLEDSAVYLCATSATGELFFGEGSRLTVL.

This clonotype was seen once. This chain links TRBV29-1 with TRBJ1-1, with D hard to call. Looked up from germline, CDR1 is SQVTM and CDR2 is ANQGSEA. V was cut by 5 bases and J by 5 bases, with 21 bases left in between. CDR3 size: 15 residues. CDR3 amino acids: CSVKLTGSPVTEAFF. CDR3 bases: TGCAGCGTTAAATTGACCGGGTCTCCGGTAACTGAAGCTTTCTTT.

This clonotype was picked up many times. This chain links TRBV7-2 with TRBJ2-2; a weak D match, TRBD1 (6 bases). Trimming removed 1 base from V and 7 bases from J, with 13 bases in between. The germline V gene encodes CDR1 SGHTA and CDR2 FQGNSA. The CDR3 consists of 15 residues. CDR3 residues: CASSLVWTVGGELFF. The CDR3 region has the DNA TGTGCCAGCAGCTTAGTTTGGACAGTGGGCGGGGAGCTGTTTTTT. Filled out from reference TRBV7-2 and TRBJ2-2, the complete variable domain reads GAGVSQSPSNKVTEKGKDVELRCDPISGHTALYWYRQSLGQGLEFLIYFQGNSAPDKSGLPSDRFSAERTGGSVSTLTIQRTQQEDSAVYLCASSLVWTVGGELFFGEGSRLTVL.

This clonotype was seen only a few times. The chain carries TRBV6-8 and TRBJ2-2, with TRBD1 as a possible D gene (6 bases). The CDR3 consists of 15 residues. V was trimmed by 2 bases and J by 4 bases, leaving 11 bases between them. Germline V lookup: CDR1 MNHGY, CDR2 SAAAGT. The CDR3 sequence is CASSYVSGVTGELFF. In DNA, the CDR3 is TGTGCCAGCAGTTACGTGTCAGGGGTCACCGGGGAGCTGTTTTTT.

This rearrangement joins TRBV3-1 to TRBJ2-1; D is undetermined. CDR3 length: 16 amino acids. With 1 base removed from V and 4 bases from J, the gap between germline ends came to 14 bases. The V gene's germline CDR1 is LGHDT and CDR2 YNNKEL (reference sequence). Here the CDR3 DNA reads TGTGCCAGCAGCCAAGGACCTACTATCTCATACAATGAGCAGTTCTTC. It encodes CASSQGPTISYNEQFF.

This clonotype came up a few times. CDR3 DNA: TGTGCCAGCAGCCCGAGGGCTAGCGATACACCTTCTAGCACAGATACGCAGTATTTT. This codes for CASSPRASDTPSSTDTQYF. The chain employs TRBV6-5 and TRBJ2-3, with D possibly being TRBD2 (6 bases). Germline lookup yields CDR1 MNHEY and CDR2 SVGAGI. The CDR3 runs 19 residues. Trimming took off 6 bases at V and 0 bases at J, with 25 bases between the two ends.

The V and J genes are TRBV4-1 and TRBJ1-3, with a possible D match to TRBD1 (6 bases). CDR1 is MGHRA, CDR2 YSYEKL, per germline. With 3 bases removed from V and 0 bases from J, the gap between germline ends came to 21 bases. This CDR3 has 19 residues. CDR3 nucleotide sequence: TGCGCCAGCAGCCAGGGGCAGGGGAGCAGTCTCTTCTCTGGAAACACCATATATTTT. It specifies CASSQGQGSSLFSGNTIYF.